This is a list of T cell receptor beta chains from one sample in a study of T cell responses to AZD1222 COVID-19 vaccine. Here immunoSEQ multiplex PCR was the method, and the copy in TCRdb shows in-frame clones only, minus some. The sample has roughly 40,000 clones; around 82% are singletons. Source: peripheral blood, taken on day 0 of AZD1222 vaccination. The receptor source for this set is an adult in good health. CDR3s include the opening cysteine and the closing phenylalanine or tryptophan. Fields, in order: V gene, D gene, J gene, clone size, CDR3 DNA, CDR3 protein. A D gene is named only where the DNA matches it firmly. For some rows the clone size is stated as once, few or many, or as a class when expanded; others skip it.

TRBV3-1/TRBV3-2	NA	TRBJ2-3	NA	TGTGCCAGCAGCCCCACCGGGGCAGATACGCAGTATTTT	CASSPTGADTQYF
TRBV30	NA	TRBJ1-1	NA	TGTGCCTGGAGTGGGATGAACACTGAAGCTTTCTTT	CAWSGMNTEAFF
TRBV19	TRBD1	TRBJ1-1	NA	TGTGCCAGTAGTGAGGGTCGGGGACAGCAAAACACTGAAGCTTTCTTT	CASSEGRGQQNTEAFF
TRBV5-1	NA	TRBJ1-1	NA	TGCGCCAGCAGCTTGGCCGGGCAGGGGCGTGAAGCTTTCTTT	CASSLAGQGREAFF
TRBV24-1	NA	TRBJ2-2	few	TGTGCCACCAGTGATGCACAGGGGAACACCGGGGAGCTGTTTTTT	CATSDAQGNTGELFF
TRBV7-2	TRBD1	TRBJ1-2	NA	TGTGCCAGCAGCTTCCCAGGGACAGGGCGAGGCTACACCTTC	CASSFPGTGRGYTF
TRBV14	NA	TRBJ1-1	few	TGTGCCAGCAGCCACGAGGACACATTCTTCATGAACACTGAAGCTTTCTTT	CASSHEDTFFMNTEAFF
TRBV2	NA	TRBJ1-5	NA	TGTGCCAGCAGTGAAGCTGGGGCCTCGAATAGCAATCAGCCCCAGCATTTT	CASSEAGASNSNQPQHF
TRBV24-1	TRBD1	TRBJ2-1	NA	TGTGCCACCAGTGACTACAGGGGGAATGAGCAGTTCTTC	CATSDYRGNEQFF
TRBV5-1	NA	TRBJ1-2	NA	TGCGCCAGCAGCCCCGGAGGGGGGGCTGGTTATGGCTACACCTTC	CASSPGGGAGYGYTF
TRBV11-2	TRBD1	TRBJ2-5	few	TGTGCCAGCAGCCAGACAGGGACGGGAGAGACCCAGTACTTC	CASSQTGTGETQYF
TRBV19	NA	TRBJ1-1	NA	TGTGCCAGTAGTATAGATCAGAGGAACACTGAAGCTTTCTTT	CASSIDQRNTEAFF
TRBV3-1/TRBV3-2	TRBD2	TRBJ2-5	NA	TGTGCCAGCAGGACTAGCGGCGGTGAGACCCAGTACTTC	CASRTSGGETQYF
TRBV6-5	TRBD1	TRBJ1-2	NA	TGTGCCAGCAGTTACCCCGGGACAGGGGCCTATGGCTACACCTTC	CASSYPGTGAYGYTF
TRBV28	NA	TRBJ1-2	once	TGTGCCAGCAGTTCCGCAGGGGTAGTGCATGGCTACACCTTC	CASSSAGVVHGYTF
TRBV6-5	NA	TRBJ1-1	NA	TGTGCCAGTTCGGACAGTTTCACTGAAGCTTTCTTT	CASSDSFTEAFF
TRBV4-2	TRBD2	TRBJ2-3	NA	TGTGCCAGCAGCACGCGGGGGGCCCCAGATACGCAGTATTTT	CASSTRGAPDTQYF
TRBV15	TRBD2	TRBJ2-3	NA	TGTGCCACCAGCGGAAGGACTAGCGGGGACACAGATACGCAGTATTTT	CATSGRTSGDTDTQYF
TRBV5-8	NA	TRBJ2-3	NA	TGTGCCAGTTCCGCAGGAGATACGCAGTATTTT	CASSAGDTQYF
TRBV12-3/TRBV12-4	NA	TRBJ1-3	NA	TGTGCCAGCACAAGGGAAAACACCATATATTTT	CASTRENTIYF
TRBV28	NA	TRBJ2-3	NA	TGTGCCAGCAGCCCGGACATCGATACGCAGTATTTT	CASSPDIDTQYF
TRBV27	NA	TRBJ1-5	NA	TGTGCCAGCAGTTACTCGGGGGGACAGCCCCAGCATTTT	CASSYSGGQPQHF
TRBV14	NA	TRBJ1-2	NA	TGTGCCAGCAGCCAAGACCTCGGGGAGGTATTTCATGGCTACACCTTC	CASSQDLGEVFHGYTF
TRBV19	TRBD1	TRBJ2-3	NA	TGTGCCAGTAGTGATCAACTTGACAGGGGCGCAGATACGCAGTATTTT	CASSDQLDRGADTQYF
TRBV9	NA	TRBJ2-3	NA	TGTGCCAGCAGCGTAGAAGATGCGGGGGCTTACACAGATACGCAGTATTTT	CASSVEDAGAYTDTQYF
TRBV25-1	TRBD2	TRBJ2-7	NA	TGTGCCAGCAGTGAGGCTAGCGGGGTCTACGAGCAGTACTTC	CASSEASGVYEQYF
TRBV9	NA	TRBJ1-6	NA	TGTGCCAGCAGCGTACGAGGGTATAATTCACCCCTCCACTTT	CASSVRGYNSPLHF
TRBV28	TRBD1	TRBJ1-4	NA	TGTGCCAGCGCGCAGGGGGATGTGGGAGAAAAACTGTTTTTT	CASAQGDVGEKLFF
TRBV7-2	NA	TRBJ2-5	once	TGTGCCAGCAGCCTAGGGGGGACCAAGAAGACCCAGTACTTC	CASSLGGTKKTQYF
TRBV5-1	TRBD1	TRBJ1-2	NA	TGCGCCAGCAGCTTGGGACGGGGACAGGGGGCTGACTATGGCTACACCTTC	CASSLGRGQGADYGYTF
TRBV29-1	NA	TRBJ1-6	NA	TGCAGCGTTGAAGGAATAGAGGGGTCAGGCCTCCACTTT	CSVEGIEGSGLHF
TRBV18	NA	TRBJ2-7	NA	TGTGCCAGCTCACCTAACCGACAGGGAGGGTCCGAGCAGTACTTC	CASSPNRQGGSEQYF
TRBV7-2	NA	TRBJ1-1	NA	TGTGCCAGCAGCTCCCCGGGCAGGGGAACCACTGAAGCTTTCTTT	CASSSPGRGTTEAFF
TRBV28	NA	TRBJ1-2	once	TGTGCCAGCAGTTTACCCCAGGGTCGGGGCTACACCTTC	CASSLPQGRGYTF
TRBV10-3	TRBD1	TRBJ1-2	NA	TGTGCCATCAGTGAACAGGGGCATCTCGGTGGCTACACCTTC	CAISEQGHLGGYTF
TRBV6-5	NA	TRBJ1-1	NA	TGTGCCAGCAGTTACCTGATGGCTAACACTGAAGCTTTCTTT	CASSYLMANTEAFF
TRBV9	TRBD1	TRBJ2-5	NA	TGTGCCAGCAGCGTAGGTGTAGGGGGCTTTGGGGAGACCCAGTACTTC	CASSVGVGGFGETQYF
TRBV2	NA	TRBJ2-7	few	TGTGCCAGCACTGAGCAGGGGCCCTTTTACGAGCAGTACTTC	CASTEQGPFYEQYF
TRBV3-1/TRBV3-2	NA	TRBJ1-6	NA	TGTGCCAGCAGCCCGCTAAAGCAAGGACACCTCCACTTT	CASSPLKQGHLHF
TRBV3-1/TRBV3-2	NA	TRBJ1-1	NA	TGTGCCAGCAGCCAAGCCACCGCCCGCGCTTTCTTT	CASSQATARAFF
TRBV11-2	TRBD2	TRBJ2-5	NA	TGTGCCAGCAGCTCACTAGCGGGGGTCGGGACCCAGTACTTC	CASSSLAGVGTQYF
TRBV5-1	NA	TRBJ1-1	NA	TGCGCCAGCAGCCTGGACAGCATGAACACTGAAGCTTTCTTT	CASSLDSMNTEAFF
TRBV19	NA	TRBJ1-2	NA	TGTGCCAGTAGTATAGGTAGCGGGACGGTCTATGGCTACACCTTC	CASSIGSGTVYGYTF
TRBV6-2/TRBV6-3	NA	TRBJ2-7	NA	TGTGCCAGCAGTTACCGGAACCCCCCAGGGTACGAGCAGTACTTC	CASSYRNPPGYEQYF
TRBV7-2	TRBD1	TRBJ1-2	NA	TGTGCCAGCAGCCCCCGGCTGAACCAACAGGGGGCGCGAGGCTACACCTTC	CASSPRLNQQGARGYTF
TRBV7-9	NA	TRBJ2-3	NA	TGTGCCAGCAGCTTAAGGGACATCCGGACAGATACGCAGTATTTT	CASSLRDIRTDTQYF
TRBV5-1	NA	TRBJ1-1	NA	TGCGCCAGCAGCGACCAAGGGGGTGGCACTGAAGCTTTCTTT	CASSDQGGGTEAFF
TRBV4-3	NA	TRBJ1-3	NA	TGCGCCAGCAGCCAAGGTCGGAGCTCTGGAAACACCATATATTTT	CASSQGRSSGNTIYF
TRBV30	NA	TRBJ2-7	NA	TGTGCCTGGAGTGGGTCCGCAGCGATGGGGGAGCAGTACTTC	CAWSGSAAMGEQYF
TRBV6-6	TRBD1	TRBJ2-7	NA	TGTGCCAGCAGTAGGTCGGACAGGGCGGGTTACGAGCAGTACTTC	CASSRSDRAGYEQYF
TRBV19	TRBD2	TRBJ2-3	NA	TGTGCCAGTAGTACCGGACGGGGGGGTAATACGCAGTATTTT	CASSTGRGGNTQYF